The following is a TCR beta chain sequence with its context. This entry comes from a study of regulatory T cells in long-lasting Graves disease. Trimming removed 1 base from V and 1 base from J, with 8 bases in between. The CDR3 is made up of 14 amino acids. The germline gives CDR1 MGHRA, CDR2 YSYEKL. According to the study, TCR beta libraries were built with iRepertoire HTBI primers and CDR3-region Arm-PCR. TCRdb independently ran MiXCR on the multiplex PCR reads; one entry per CDR3 protein. The repertoire consists of fewer than 450,000 distinct CDR3 sequences, with about 25% occurring once and the leading ten covering approximately 25%. This sample's time point: persistent/refractory GD, antithyroid drugs over 5 years with positive TRAb. RNA from PBMCs was the source of the TCR library.

The rearrangement links TRBV4-1 to TRBJ2-7, with D unclear. The sequenced sample was peripheral blood mononuclear cells (PBMCs), obtained when the disease was refractory, from a patient treated with antithyroid drugs. The clonotype originates from a female donor with Graves disease. The DNA for the CDR3 is TGCGCCAGCAGCCAAGTAGGGCCGTCCTACGAGCAGTACTTC. Amino acids: CASSQVGPSYEQYF.